The 27 T cell receptor beta chains given below trace back to one sample, sequenced in a study of CD8 T cells in Susac syndrome. It was with random hexamers that roughly 0.5 to 1 ug RNA was reverse transcribed. Each CDR3 protein gets one entry after TCRdb re-called the immunoSEQ multiplex PCR reads with MiXCR. The sample lists approximately 130,000 distinct CDR3 sequences; under 95% were seen once. The specimen sequenced was CD8+ T cells from PBMCs. The receptors originated from a human donor with multiple sclerosis.

V and J are TRBV5-6 and TRBJ1-1, with D perhaps matching TRBD1 (6 bases). The CDR3 runs 15 residues. V was trimmed by 2 bases and J by 0 bases, leaving 11 bases between them. Germline-derived CDR1 and CDR2 are SGHDT and YYEEEE. The DNA of the CDR3 is TGTGCCAGCAGCTTTTTTGGACAGATGAACACTGAAGCTTTCTTT. Translated: CASSFFGQMNTEAFF.

The chain joins TRBV6-6 to TRBJ2-7; unclear D gene. CDR1 and CDR2 from the germline V gene are MNHNY and SVGAGI (reference sequence). The V end lost 0 bases, the J end lost 2 bases, and 8 bases lay between the germline ends. This CDR3 contains 14 residues. CDR3 protein: CASSYSDTTYEQYF. The DNA of the CDR3 is TGTGCCAGCAGTTACTCCGACACGACCTACGAGCAGTACTTC.

The chain recombines TRBV20-1 with TRBJ2-5, with 13 bases fitting TRBD2. V was clipped by 1 base and J by 4 bases; unmatched bases: 12. CDR1 DFQATT and CDR2 SNEGSKA come from the germline V gene (reference sequence). The CDR3 has 18 residues. The chain's CDR3 is CSARAGTGLAGEGETQYF. In nucleotides, the CDR3 is TGCAGTGCTAGAGCAGGAACCGGACTAGCGGGAGAAGGAGAGACCCAGTACTTC.

The V gene is TRBV5-1, the J gene TRBJ2-1; D is unclear. Trimming removed 4 bases at V and 5 bases at J, with 7 bases between. This CDR3 region has 12 residues. CDR1 is SGHRS, CDR2 YFSETQ, per germline. The CDR3 sequence is CASSPDDNEQFF. CDR3 DNA sequence: TGCGCCAGCAGCCCAGACGACAATGAGCAGTTCTTC.

The chain couples TRBV19 to TRBJ2-7; TRBD2 aligns across 7 bases. The CDR3 is made up of 13 amino acids. Germline CDR1 is LNHDA and CDR2 is SQIVND (reference sequence). V shed 3 bases and J 5 bases; nucleotides not matched to a gene: 4. CDR3 sequence: CASSMGGIHEQYF. DNA for the CDR3: TGTGCCAGTAGTATGGGGGGGATCCACGAGCAGTACTTC.

The gene calls are TRBV29-1 and TRBJ2-5; D possibly corresponds to TRBD2 (5 bases). Germline V gene lookup returns CDR1 SQVTM and CDR2 ANQGSEA. This CDR3 spans 16 amino acids. The ends were cut back, 7 bases at V and 2 bases at J, with 23 bases in the middle. In DNA, the CDR3 is TGCAGCGCCGCGTCCCCCTCATTCGGGGTTCAAGAGACCCAGTACTTC. Translating gives CSAASPSFGVQETQYF. Variable domain in full (rest from reference TRBV29-1 and TRBJ2-5): SAVISQKPSRDICQRGTSLTIQCQVDSQVTMMFWYRQQPGQSLTLIATANQGSEATYESGFVIDKFPISRPNLTFSTLTVSNMSPEDSSIYLCSAASPSFGVQETQYFGPGTRLLVL.

This clonotype has only one observation. The CDR3 DNA reads as TGCGCCAGCAGTCATGGCGGGGGCAATCAGCCCCAGCATTTT. Protein: CASSHGGGNQPQHF. V is TRBV23-1 and J is TRBJ1-5; D ambiguous. TRBV23-1 is an open reading frame whose function is uncertain. CDR3 length: 14 residues. V shed 3 bases and J shed 2 bases, with 8 bases lying between them.

The rearrangement uses TRBV27 and TRBJ2-2, with TRBD2 identical over 7 bases. The CDR3 covers 16 residues. Germline CDR1 is MNHEY and CDR2 is SMNVEV (reference sequence). Unmatched junction bases numbered 6, after V lost 2 bases and J lost 3 bases. DNA for the CDR3: TGTGCCAGCAGTTTAACGGGACTACCAGACACCGGGGAGCTGTTTTTT. It codes for CASSLTGLPDTGELFF.

The chain links TRBV20-1 to TRBJ2-1, with D unclear. The CDR3 has 14 residues. Trimming removed 4 bases from V and 0 bases from J, with 10 bases in between. CDR1 DFQATT and CDR2 SNEGSKA come from the germline V gene (reference sequence). CDR3 sequence (DNA): TGCAGTGCTAACGGCCTAAGCTCCTACAATGAGCAGTTCTTC. Protein: CSANGLSSYNEQFF.

The chain combines TRBV20-1 with TRBJ1-3, with D unclear. CDR3 length equals 15 residues. Germline-derived CDR1 and CDR2 are DFQATT and SNEGSKA (reference sequence). V lost 6 bases and J lost 0, with 15 bases in between. CDR3 nucleotides: TGCAGTGCCCCAAACCCCAGCCTCTCTGGAAACACCATATATTTT. As protein: CSAPNPSLSGNTIYF.

The chain couples TRBV29-1 to TRBJ2-7; 8 nucleotides match TRBD2. The ends lost 0 bases at V and 1 base at J; junction bases unmatched: 8. CDR1 is SQVTM and CDR2 is ANQGSEA in the germline V gene. The CDR3 runs to 16 residues. The CDR3 DNA sequence: TGCAGCGTTGAAGATCGGGCGCTAGCGGGTTCCTACGAGCAGTACTTC. Encoded protein: CSVEDRALAGSYEQYF.

CDR3 coding DNA: TGTGCCAGCGGGTGGATCACCTACGAGCAGTACTTC. It is translated as CASGWITYEQYF. The chain uses TRBV12-3 or TRBV12-4 and TRBJ2-7; D is undetermined. This CDR3 is built from 12 residues. The V end lost 8 bases, the J end lost 2 bases, and 10 bases lay between the germline ends.

V gene TRBV14 combines with J gene TRBJ2-3; unclear D gene. The V gene lost 0 bases and the J gene lost 10 bases, with 8 bases spanning the gap. This CDR3 is 12 amino acids long. Per germline, CDR1 SGHDN and CDR2 FVKESK. The CDR3 loop is CASSQEGRPQYF. In nucleotides, the CDR3 is TGTGCCAGCAGCCAAGAGGGTAGGCCGCAGTATTTT.

The V gene is TRBV4-2, the J gene TRBJ1-5; 9 bases match TRBD1. The CDR3 loop spans 16 amino acids. With V trimmed by 0 bases and J by 6 bases, 6 bases remained unmatched. The germline V gene has CDR1 LGHNA and CDR2 YNFKEQ. The CDR3 DNA follows: TGTGCCAGCAGCCAAGAACAGGGGGCGCATACTCAGCCCCAGCATTTT. The encoded protein is CASSQEQGAHTQPQHF.

This clonotype was picked up one time. This rearrangement joins TRBV6-1 to TRBJ2-7, with 14 bases identical to TRBD2. Germline lookup yields CDR1 MNHNS and CDR2 SASEGT. The trim removed 7 bases at V and 7 bases at J, leaving 12 bases unmatched. The CDR3 covers 16 residues. The CDR3 DNA is TGTGCCAGCACCGGGACTAGCGGGAGAACGTTGGAAGAGCAGTACTTC. Encoded protein: CASTGTSGRTLEEQYF.

The chain is built from TRBV10-3 and TRBJ1-1; D is uncertain. The germline gives CDR1 ENHRY, CDR2 SYGVKD. Trimming took 3 bases from V and 3 from J, leaving 8 bases between them. The CDR3 sequence is 13 residues long. In DNA form, the CDR3 reads TGTGCCATCAGTGATATGAGTGACACTGAAGCTTTCTTT. It encodes CAISDMSDTEAFF.

The chain links TRBV10-3 to TRBJ2-7; D not certain. The CDR3 is made up of 12 amino acids. V was trimmed by 10 bases and J by 2 bases, leaving 12 bases between them. Germline V gives CDR1 ENHRY, CDR2 SYGVKD. Here the CDR3 DNA reads TGTGCCACCCAATCGGAAACCTACGAGCAGTACTTC. This sequence encodes CATQSETYEQYF.

The J gene is TRBJ2-7, the V gene TRBV7-2, with D perhaps TRBD2 (6 bases). CDR3 length: 12 residues. The ends were cut back, 3 bases at V and 6 bases at J, with 9 bases in the middle. The germline gives CDR1 SGHTA, CDR2 FQGNSA. In nucleotides, the CDR3 is TGTGCCAGCAGCTTGGGAGGACGCGAGCAGTACTTC. Amino acids: CASSLGGREQYF.

This chain links TRBV27 with TRBJ1-1, with TRBD1 identical over 9 bases. J lost 4 bases, V lost 5 bases, and 2 bases had no gene match. CDR1 and CDR2 (germline): MNHEY, SMNVEV (reference sequence). CDR3 size: 13 residues. The CDR3 sequence: CASSHRGPTEAFF. CDR3 bases: TGTGCCAGCAGTCACAGGGGGCCCACTGAAGCTTTCTTT.

CDR3 loop: CASSSDRGNEKLFF. DNA of the CDR3: TGTGCCAGCAGCTCCGACAGGGGCAATGAAAAACTGTTTTTT. This rearrangement joins TRBV4-2 to TRBJ1-4, with TRBD1 matching over 8 bases. The V gene's germline CDR1 is LGHNA and CDR2 YNFKEQ. J was trimmed by 5 bases and V by 5 bases; bases with no gene match: 4. This CDR3 is built from 14 residues.

The chain recombines TRBV7-9 with TRBJ1-1; 7 bases align to TRBD1. The CDR3 length is 12 residues. With 4 bases clipped from V and 6 bases from J, the junction kept 2 bases outside the gene matches. Germline lookup yields CDR1 SEHNR and CDR2 FQNEAQ (reference sequence). The CDR3 here is CASSYGTAEAFF. Written as DNA, the CDR3 is TGTGCCAGCAGCTATGGGACAGCTGAAGCTTTCTTT.

The gene calls are TRBV5-1 and TRBJ1-2, with a tentative D call TRBD1 (6 bases). The CDR3 spans 14 residues. The germline CDR1 and CDR2 sequences are SGHRS and YFSETQ. Trimming pared 1 base from V and 7 bases from J, leaving 14 bases between. Written as DNA, the CDR3 is TGCGCCAGCAGCTTGTCTGGGACAATTTCTGGCTACACCTTC. Translation: CASSLSGTISGYTF.

This chain uses TRBV6-5 with TRBJ2-1, with D perhaps matching TRBD1 (5 bases). Deletions cut 6 bases from V and 2 bases from J, with 11 bases between. CDR3 length equals 14 residues. Germline CDR1 is MNHEY and CDR2 is SVGAGI. CDR3 residues: CASSSGNTYNEQFF. The DNA for the CDR3 is TGTGCCAGCAGCTCAGGGAATACCTACAATGAGCAGTTCTTC.

The J gene is TRBJ2-7, the V gene TRBV7-9; D gene uncertain. This CDR3 comprises 14 residues. Per the germline V gene, CDR1 is SEHNR and CDR2 is FQNEAQ (reference sequence). Trimming removed 1 base from V and 2 bases from J, with 9 bases in between. CDR3 amino acids: CASSLDGNTYEQYF. The CDR3 DNA reads TGTGCCAGCAGCTTAGACGGCAACACCTACGAGCAGTACTTC. Full variable domain (outside the CDR3, taken from reference TRBV7-9 and TRBJ2-7): DTGVSQNPRHKITKRGQNVTFRCDPISEHNRLYWYRQTLGQGPEFLTYFQNEAQLEKSRLLSDRFSAERPKGSFSTLEIQRTEQGDSAMYLCASSLDGNTYEQYFGPGTRLTVT.

This chain links TRBV9 with TRBJ2-3, with D possibly matching TRBD2 (6 bases). V was cut by 0 bases and J by 4 bases, with 15 bases left in between. The CDR3 contains 16 residues. Germline V gene data show CDR1 as SGDLS and CDR2 as YYNGEE. The CDR3: CASSVEGGEGPDTQYF. The DNA of the CDR3 is TGTGCCAGCAGCGTAGAGGGCGGGGAAGGGCCAGATACGCAGTATTTT.

The chain couples TRBV30 to TRBJ2-1, with 8 bases lining up with TRBD2. With 3 bases clipped from V and 8 bases from J, the junction kept 9 bases outside the gene matches. The germline gives CDR1 GTSNPN, CDR2 SVGIG (reference sequence). The CDR3 has 14 amino acids. The CDR3 nucleotides read TGTGCCTGGAGCACAGGCTCCGGGGGGGATGAGCAGTTCTTC. Its protein product is CAWSTGSGGDEQFF.

This clonotype was seen once. CDR3 in amino acids: CASSHRQGDYGYTF. Written as DNA, the CDR3 is TGCGCCAGCAGTCACCGTCAGGGGGACTATGGCTACACCTTC. The chain links TRBV23-1 to TRBJ1-2, with 7 bases identical to TRBD1. TRBV23-1 is an open reading frame, and its role is uncertain. This CDR3 contains 14 residues. The trim removed 3 bases at V and 3 bases at J, leaving 4 bases unmatched.